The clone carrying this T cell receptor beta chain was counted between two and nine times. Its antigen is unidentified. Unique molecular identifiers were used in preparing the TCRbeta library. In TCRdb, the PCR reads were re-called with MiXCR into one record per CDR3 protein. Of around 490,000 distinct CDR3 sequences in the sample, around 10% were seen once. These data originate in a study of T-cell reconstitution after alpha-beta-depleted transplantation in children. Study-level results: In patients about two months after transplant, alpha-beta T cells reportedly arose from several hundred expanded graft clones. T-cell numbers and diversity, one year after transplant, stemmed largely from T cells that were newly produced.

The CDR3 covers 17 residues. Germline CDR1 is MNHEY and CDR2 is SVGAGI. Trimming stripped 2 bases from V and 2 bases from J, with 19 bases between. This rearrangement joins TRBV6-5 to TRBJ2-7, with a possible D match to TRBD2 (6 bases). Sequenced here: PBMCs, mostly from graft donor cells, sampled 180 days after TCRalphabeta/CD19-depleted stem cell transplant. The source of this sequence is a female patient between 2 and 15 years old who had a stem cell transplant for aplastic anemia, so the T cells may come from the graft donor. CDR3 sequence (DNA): TGTGCCAGCAGTTACCCCCTGGATTGGAGGGAAACCTACGAGCAGTACTTC. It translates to CASSYPLDWRETYEQYF.